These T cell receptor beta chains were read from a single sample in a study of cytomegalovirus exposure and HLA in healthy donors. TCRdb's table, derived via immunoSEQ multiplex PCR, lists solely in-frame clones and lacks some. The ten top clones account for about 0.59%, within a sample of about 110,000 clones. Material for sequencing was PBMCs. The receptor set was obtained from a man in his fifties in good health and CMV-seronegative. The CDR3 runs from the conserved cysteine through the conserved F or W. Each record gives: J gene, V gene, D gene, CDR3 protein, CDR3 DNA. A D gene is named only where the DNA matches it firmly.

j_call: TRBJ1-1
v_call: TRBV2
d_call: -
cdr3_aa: CASLRGITEAFF
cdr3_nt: TGTGCCAGCCTCCGGGGGATCACTGAAGCTTTCTTT

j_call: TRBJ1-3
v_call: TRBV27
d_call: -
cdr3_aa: CASRQTGRIGNTIYF
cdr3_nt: TGTGCCAGCAGGCAAACAGGGCGTATTGGAAACACCATATATTTT

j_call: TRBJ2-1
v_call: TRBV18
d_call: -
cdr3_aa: CASSPSTVNYNEQFF
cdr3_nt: TGCGCCAGCTCACCAAGTACAGTTAATTACAATGAGCAGTTCTTC

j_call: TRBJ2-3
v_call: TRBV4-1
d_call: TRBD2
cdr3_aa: CASSQMGLAGSTDTQYF
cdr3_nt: TGCGCCAGCAGCCAAATGGGACTAGCGGGATCCACAGATACGCAGTATTTT

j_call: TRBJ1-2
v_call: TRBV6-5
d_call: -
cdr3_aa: CASSGGSGAYGYTF
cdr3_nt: TGTGCCAGCAGTGGGGGGAGTGGAGCCTATGGCTACACCTTC

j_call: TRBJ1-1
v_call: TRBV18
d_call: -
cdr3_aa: CASSPFWGLGVNTEAFF
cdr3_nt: TGTGCCAGCTCACCCTTTTGGGGGCTGGGGGTGAACACTGAAGCTTTCTTT

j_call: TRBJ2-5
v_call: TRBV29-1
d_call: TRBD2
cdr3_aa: CSVEAGGRVVETQYF
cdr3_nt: TGCAGCGTTGAGGCTGGCGGGAGGGTGGTCGAGACCCAGTACTTC

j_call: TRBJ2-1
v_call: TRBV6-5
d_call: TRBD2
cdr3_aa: CASRLAGASNEQFF
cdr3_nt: TGTGCCAGCAGACTAGCGGGAGCTAGCAATGAGCAGTTCTTC

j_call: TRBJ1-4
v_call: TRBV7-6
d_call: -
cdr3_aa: CVSSLGQINEKLFF
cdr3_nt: TGTGTCAGCAGCTTAGGACAGATTAATGAAAAACTGTTTTTT

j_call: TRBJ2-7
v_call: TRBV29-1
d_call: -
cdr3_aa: CSVHNQASPYEQYF
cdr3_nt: TGCAGCGTGCATAACCAGGCCAGTCCCTACGAGCAGTACTTC

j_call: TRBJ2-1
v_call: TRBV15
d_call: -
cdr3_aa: CAIPPRDRYNEQFF
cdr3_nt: TGTGCCATCCCACCGCGCGACAGATACAATGAGCAGTTCTTC

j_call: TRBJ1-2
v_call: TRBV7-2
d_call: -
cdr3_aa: CASSLATANYGYTF
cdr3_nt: TGTGCCAGCAGCTTAGCGACAGCTAACTATGGCTACACCTTC

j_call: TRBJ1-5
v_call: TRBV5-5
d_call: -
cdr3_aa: CASSFEQENQPQHF
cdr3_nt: TGTGCCAGCAGCTTCGAACAGGAGAATCAGCCCCAGCATTTT